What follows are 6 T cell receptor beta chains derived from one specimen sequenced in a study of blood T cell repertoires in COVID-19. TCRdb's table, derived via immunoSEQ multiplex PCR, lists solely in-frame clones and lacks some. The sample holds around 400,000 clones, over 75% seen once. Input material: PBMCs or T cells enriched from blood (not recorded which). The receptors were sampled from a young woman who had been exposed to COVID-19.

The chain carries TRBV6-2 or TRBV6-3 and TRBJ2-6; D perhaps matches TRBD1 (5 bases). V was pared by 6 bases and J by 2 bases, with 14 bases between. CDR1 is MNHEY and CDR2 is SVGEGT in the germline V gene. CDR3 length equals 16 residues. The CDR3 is CASSKAGSTGANVLTF. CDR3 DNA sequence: TGTGCCAGCAGCAAAGCAGGGTCCACTGGGGCCAACGTCCTGACTTTC.

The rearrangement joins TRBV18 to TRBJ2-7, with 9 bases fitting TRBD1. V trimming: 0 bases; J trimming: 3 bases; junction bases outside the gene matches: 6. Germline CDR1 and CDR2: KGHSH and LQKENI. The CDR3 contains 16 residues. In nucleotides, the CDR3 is TGTGCCAGCTCACCACCCTGGGCGACAGGGGGCTACGAGCAGTACTTC. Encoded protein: CASSPPWATGGYEQYF.

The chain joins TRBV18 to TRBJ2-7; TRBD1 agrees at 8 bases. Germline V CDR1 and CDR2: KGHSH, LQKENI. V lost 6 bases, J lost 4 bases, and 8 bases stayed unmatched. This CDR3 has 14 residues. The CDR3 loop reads CASSLGQAAYEQYF. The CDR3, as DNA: TGTGCCAGCTCCTTGGGACAGGCCGCTTACGAGCAGTACTTC.

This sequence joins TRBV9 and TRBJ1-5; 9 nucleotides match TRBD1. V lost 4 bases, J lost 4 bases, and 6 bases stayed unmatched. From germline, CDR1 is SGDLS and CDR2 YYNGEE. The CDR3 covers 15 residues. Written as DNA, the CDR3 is TGTGCCAGCAGCACCGAAGGGACAGGGAATCAGCCCCAGCATTTT. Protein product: CASSTEGTGNQPQHF.

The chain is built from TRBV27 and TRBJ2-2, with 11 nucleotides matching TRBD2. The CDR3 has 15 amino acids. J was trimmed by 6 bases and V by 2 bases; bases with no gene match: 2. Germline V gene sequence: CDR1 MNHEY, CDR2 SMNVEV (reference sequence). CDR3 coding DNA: TGTGCCAGCAGTTTACTAGCGGGGGGCCCCGGGGAGCTGTTTTTT. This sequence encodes CASSLLAGGPGELFF.

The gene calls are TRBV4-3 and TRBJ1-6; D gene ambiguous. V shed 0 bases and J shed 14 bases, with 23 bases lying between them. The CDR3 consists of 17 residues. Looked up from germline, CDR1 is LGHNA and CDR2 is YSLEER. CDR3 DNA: TGCGCCAGCAGCCAAGAAAGAGGTTTGACCGGATTCTCTTCCCTCCACTTT. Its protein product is CASSQERGLTGFSSLHF.